The next 21 T cell receptor beta chains were all read from a single sample in a study of response to subunit inactivated influenza vaccine. One entry per CDR3 protein, called by TCRdb with MiXCR from the RT-PCR reads. The sample has fewer than 200,000 distinct CDR3 sequences, nearly 9.5% seen once. Sequences were derived from non-naive T cells sorted from PBMCs, sampled on the day of vaccination. These receptors were taken from a man aged 45 to 65 who received an inactivated influenza vaccine.

The table lists this clonotype with many counts. The CDR3 loop reads CASSFVARGPYKRNEQFF. CDR3 nucleotide sequence: TGTGCCAGCAGTTTTGTGGCGCGGGGGCCCTACAAACGCAATGAGCAGTTCTTC. The chain couples TRBV12-3 or TRBV12-4 to TRBJ2-1; tentative D call: TRBD2 (7 bases). Trimming shortened V by 3 bases and J by 6 bases, and 24 bases separated the two germline ends. The CDR3 extends over 18 amino acids.

V gene TRBV28 combines with J gene TRBJ2-5, with D possibly matching TRBD2 (7 bases). Germline loops: CDR1 MDHEN, CDR2 SYDVKM. The CDR3 totals 13 residues. With 5 bases removed from V and 5 bases from J, the gap between germline ends came to 12 bases. In DNA, the CDR3 is TGTGCCAGCAGTCGCGGGGGCGATGAGACCCAGTACTTC. Protein sequence: CASSRGGDETQYF.

In this sample, this clonotype turned up many times. The chain couples TRBV12-3 or TRBV12-4 to TRBJ1-2; D perhaps matches TRBD1 (5 bases). The ends were cut back, 4 bases at V and 1 base at J, with 13 bases in the middle. CDR3 size: 15 residues. CDR3 DNA: TGTGCCAGCAGTTCCCTTGGGAGGGGTAACTATGGCTACACCTTC. This encodes CASSSLGRGNYGYTF.

This clonotype was seen more than once but under ten times. The CDR3 DNA sequence: TGCAGTGCTCCAAACATCAGGGGTGTCTCGTCCTACAATGAGCAGTTCTTC. As protein: CSAPNIRGVSSYNEQFF. The genes are TRBV20-1 and TRBJ2-1; a weak D match, TRBD1 (6 bases). The germline gives CDR1 DFQATT, CDR2 SNEGSKA (reference sequence). Trimming stripped 5 bases from V and 1 base from J, with 21 bases between. The CDR3 spans 17 residues.

This clonotype came up many times. The V gene is TRBV30, the J gene TRBJ2-7; unclear D gene. The CDR3 loop spans 12 amino acids. Germline V gene data show CDR1 as GTSNPN and CDR2 as SVGIG (reference sequence). Deletions cut 0 bases from V and 4 bases from J, with 7 bases between. The CDR3 bases are TGTGCCTGGAGTGTCTCGGTTTACGAGCAGTACTTC. It yields the protein CAWSVSVYEQYF. The entire variable domain, with the rest obtained from reference TRBV30 and TRBJ2-7, is as follows: SQTIHQWPATLVQPVGSPLSLECTVEGTSNPNLYWYRQAAGRGLQLLFYSVGIGQISSEVPQNLSASRPQDRQFILSSKKLLLSDSGFYLCAWSVSVYEQYFGPGTRLTVT.

This chain links TRBV6-1 with TRBJ1-5; 9 nucleotides align to TRBD1. V shed 5 bases and J 3 bases; nucleotides not matched to a gene: 2. The length of the CDR3 is 14 residues. From germline, CDR1 is MNHNS and CDR2 SASEGT. CDR3 sequence (DNA): TGTGCCAGCAGTAGGACAGGGGTCAATCAGCCCCAGCATTTT. Its protein product is CASSRTGVNQPQHF.

This clonotype was counted ten times or more. The chain carries TRBV20-1 and TRBJ2-7; unclear D gene. The CDR3 runs to 15 residues. CDR1 and CDR2 (germline): DFQATT, SNEGSKA (reference sequence). With 0 bases removed from V and 2 bases from J, the gap between germline ends came to 14 bases. The CDR3 bases are TGCAGTGCTAGAGATTTAGCAGCTATAACCTACGAGCAGTACTTC. Encoded protein: CSARDLAAITYEQYF.

This clonotype has a count of ten or more. V gene TRBV3-1 combines with J gene TRBJ2-7; TRBD2 might be the D (6 bases). Germline loops: CDR1 LGHDT, CDR2 YNNKEL (reference sequence). Between the trimmed V and J ends, which lost 0 bases and 3 bases, there was a span of 21 bases. The CDR3 is made up of 18 amino acids. In DNA form, the CDR3 reads TGTGCCAGCAGCCAAGATCCCCGGCGGGAAAGGGATTACTACGAGCAGTACTTC. This translates into CASSQDPRRERDYYEQYF.

This clonotype has ten or more counts. V usage is TRBV10-3 and J usage is TRBJ1-1, with 7 bases matching TRBD1. V gave up 11 bases and J gave up 5 bases; unmatched junction bases: 8. Looked up from germline, CDR1 is ENHRY and CDR2 is SYGVKD. The CDR3 consists of 12 residues. CDR3: CAAGTAITEAFF. The CDR3 DNA is TGTGCCGCCGGGACAGCGATTACTGAAGCTTTCTTT.

This clonotype was recorded at least ten times. CDR3 in DNA: TGCAGTGCTAGACACAGGGGTAACTATGGCTACACCTTC. This sequence encodes CSARHRGNYGYTF. The chain combines TRBV20-1 with TRBJ1-2, with 7 bases aligning to TRBD1. The CDR3 runs to 13 residues. V gave up 2 bases and J gave up 1 base; unmatched junction bases: 1. Germline values: CDR1 DFQATT, CDR2 SNEGSKA (reference sequence).

The chain couples TRBV14 to TRBJ2-3; 8 bases map to TRBD1. The junction had 3 bases not matched to a gene; V was cut back by 2 bases and J by 2 bases. The CDR3 has 15 residues. Germline CDR1 and CDR2: SGHDN and FVKESK. The CDR3 is CASSQRQGITDTQYF. In nucleotides, the CDR3 is TGTGCCAGCAGCCAAAGACAGGGGATCACAGATACGCAGTATTTT.

This clonotype came up a few times. This sequence joins TRBV11-2 and TRBJ2-1; tentatively, D is TRBD2 (6 bases). Germline V CDR1 and CDR2: SGHAT, FQNNGV. The CDR3 contains 13 residues. V lost 10 bases, J lost 6 bases, and 16 bases lay in between. The CDR3 DNA is TGTGCCACCAGACCCGGGAGCCTCAATGAGCAGTTCTTC. Amino acid sequence: CATRPGSLNEQFF.

The rearrangement uses TRBV20-1 and TRBJ2-4; TRBD1 agrees at 9 bases. The CDR3 is 13 residues long. V trimming: 6 bases; J trimming: 6 bases; junction bases outside the gene matches: 6. The germline gives CDR1 DFQATT, CDR2 SNEGSKA (reference sequence). Written as DNA, the CDR3 is TGCAGTGCGCTGGACAGGGGAGGAAACATTCAGTACTTC. Its protein is CSALDRGGNIQYF.

In this sample, this clonotype turned up many times. CDR3 coding DNA: TGTGCCAGCAGCTTAGGTTGGGCAGGGGGGAATTACGAGCAGTACTTC. Protein: CASSLGWAGGNYEQYF. The J gene is TRBJ2-7, the V gene TRBV11-2; tentative D call: TRBD1 (7 bases). Germline values: CDR1 SGHAT, CDR2 FQNNGV. V shed 1 base and J shed 4 bases, with 17 bases lying between them. This CDR3 has 16 amino acids.

The CDR3 DNA reads TGCAGTGCTAGGGACGGGACAGTGAAGGCTGAAGCTTTCTTT. Its translation: CSARDGTVKAEAFF. The chain joins TRBV20-1 to TRBJ1-1, with 7 nucleotides matching TRBD1. Trimming removed 3 bases from V and 6 bases from J; junction bases left unmatched: 10. CDR1 and CDR2 (germline): DFQATT, SNEGSKA (reference sequence). The CDR3 has 14 residues.

The sample holds a few counts of this clonotype. The CDR3 bases are TGTGCCAGCAGTTTCCCACCCCAAGCGAGGAGGGGCTCCTACGAGCAGTACTTC. It translates to CASSFPPQARRGSYEQYF. The chain combines TRBV6-2 or TRBV6-3 with TRBJ2-7; D is perhaps TRBD2 (6 bases). The CDR3 extends over 18 amino acids. V gave up 4 bases and J gave up 0 bases, with 22 bases separating them. The V gene's germline CDR1 is MNHEY and CDR2 SVGEGT.

The chain couples TRBV5-5 to TRBJ1-6; possibly TRBD1 for D (5 bases). This CDR3 is 14 amino acids long. Per germline, CDR1 SGHKS and CDR2 YYEKEE (reference sequence). V gave up 4 bases and J gave up 10 bases, with 15 bases separating them. CDR3 sequence: CASSPDGAYSPLHF. CDR3 sequence (DNA): TGTGCCAGCAGCCCGGACGGGGCTTACTCACCCCTCCACTTT.

The V and J genes are TRBV20-1 and TRBJ1-6, with TRBD1 matching 9 bases. Germline CDR1 is DFQATT and CDR2 is SNEGSKA (reference sequence). V gave up 5 bases and J gave up 12 bases; unmatched junction bases: 2. The CDR3 is 11 amino acids. The CDR3 coding sequence is TGCAGTGCTGGACAGGGGCAACCCCTCCACTTT. Translated: CSAGQGQPLHF.

The table lists this clonotype with a few counts. This chain joins TRBV7-9 and TRBJ2-3; the match to TRBD2 covers 11 bases. This CDR3 is built from 16 residues. V lost 4 bases to trimming and J lost 2 bases; unmatched junction nucleotides: 5. The germline V gene has CDR1 SEHNR and CDR2 FQNEAQ (reference sequence). The CDR3 DNA follows: TGTGCCAGCAGCTCACTAGCGGGGGCCTTCACAGATACGCAGTATTTT. Translated: CASSSLAGAFTDTQYF.

This chain joins TRBV20-1 and TRBJ2-1; TRBD2 matches 7 bases. This CDR3 has 14 residues. Germline V gene sequence: CDR1 DFQATT, CDR2 SNEGSKA (reference sequence). V trimming: 3 bases; J trimming: 4 bases; junction bases outside the gene matches: 6. In nucleotides, the CDR3 is TGCAGTGCTAGCGTCCAGCGGGGTTACAATGAGCAGTTCTTC. Amino acids: CSASVQRGYNEQFF.

This clonotype was counted a few times. This chain links TRBV28 with TRBJ2-5, with D perhaps being TRBD1 or TRBD2 (6 bases each). This CDR3 contains 13 residues. Trimming took 3 bases from V and 4 from J, leaving 9 bases between them. CDR1 MDHEN and CDR2 SYDVKM come from the germline V gene. CDR3 bases: TGTGCCAGCAGTTTTAAGGGGGGAGAGACCCAGTACTTC. Residues: CASSFKGGETQYF.